Below, one T cell receptor beta chain is given with its context. In the original workflow: Reference gene primer amplification gave nucleated cell count estimates. Method: immunoSEQ multiplex PCR; TCRdb's copy keeps in-frame clones and lacks some. The V and J calls and clone size were taken over from that table, and D and trimming were inferred from the DNA. The data show 250,000 or so clones, 86% seen once. CDR3 length: 15 amino acids. Trimming took 2 bases from V and 5 from J, leaving 15 bases between them. CDR1 is WSHSY, CDR2 SAAADI, per germline. This entry is derived from a study of blood T cell repertoires in COVID-19. Study information: Samples of COVID-19 (acute and convalescent) were obtained from the United States, Italy and Spain. Sample material is recorded as cDNA or gDNA derived from T cells, B-cell-depleted T cells, or PBMCs.

This chain uses TRBV10-2 with TRBJ1-1; possibly TRBD1 for D (6 bases). This TCR was sampled from a man aged 35 to 55 with active or convalescent COVID-19. Sequenced: peripheral blood. CDR3 region: CASSEPYRAGTEAFF. Here the CDR3 DNA reads TGCGCCAGCAGTGAGCCCTACAGGGCCGGGACTGAAGCTTTCTTT.